The 15 T cell receptor beta chains given below trace back to one sample, sequenced in a study of radiation and T cells in renal cell carcinoma. Produced via immunoSEQ multiplex PCR; TCRdb's table is partial and in-frame only. The sample has 110,000 to 150,000 clones, 70% to 90% seen once; the top ten hold around 12%. Time point specified: baseline pretreatment blood. Treatment denoted: 15 Gy SBRT to primary tumor, nephrectomy 4 weeks later. The sequenced sample was blood, obtained from a patient whose treatment included radiotherapy and nephrectomy. Source of these receptors: a woman in her forties or fifties with renal cell carcinoma.

The V call is TRBV6-5, the J call TRBJ2-5, with D possibly being TRBD1 (6 bases). CDR1 MNHEY and CDR2 SVGAGI come from the germline V gene. The CDR3 sequence is 13 residues long. Trimming took 6 bases from V and 3 from J, leaving 11 bases between them. CDR3 residues: CASSQNREETQYF. In DNA, the CDR3 is TGTGCCAGCAGCCAAAACAGGGAAGAGACCCAGTACTTC.

This clone was recorded once. The chain combines TRBV10-3 with TRBJ1-1; D call uncertain. The germline gives CDR1 ENHRY, CDR2 SYGVKD. The V end was cut by 2 bases, the J end by 1 base, with 8 bases between. The CDR3 is made up of 14 amino acids. DNA for the CDR3: TGTGCCATCAGTGAGAGGGCAGCGAACACTGAAGCTTTCTTT. Protein: CAISERAANTEAFF.

The chain couples TRBV30 to TRBJ2-7, with 10 bases matching TRBD1. The V gene end was trimmed by 3 bases and the J gene end by 0 bases; junction bases not matched to a gene: 2. The germline V gene encodes CDR1 GTSNPN and CDR2 SVGIG (reference sequence). The length of the CDR3 is 14 residues. The CDR3 nucleotides read TGTGCCTGGAGGGGACAGGGGATCTCCTACGAGCAGTACTTC. It encodes CAWRGQGISYEQYF.

The genes are TRBV30 and TRBJ2-1, with a possible D match to TRBD1 (6 bases). Germline loops: CDR1 GTSNPN, CDR2 SVGIG (reference sequence). The V end was cut by 2 bases, the J end by 5 bases, with 13 bases between. The CDR3 is 14 amino acids. The CDR3 DNA sequence: TGTGCCTGGAGTACACAGGGTCGGCACAATGAGCAGTTCTTC. It encodes CAWSTQGRHNEQFF.

The chain employs TRBV19 and TRBJ1-4; D uncertain. The CDR3 sequence is 18 residues long. Germline V gene lookup returns CDR1 LNHDA and CDR2 SQIVND (reference sequence). Trimming left V 3 bases short and J 0 bases short, with 17 bases between. The CDR3, as DNA: TGTGCCAGTAGTATGGCCCGGCTGAGTTCTGCAACTAATGAAAAACTGTTTTTT. Residues: CASSMARLSSATNEKLFF.

This chain links TRBV19 with TRBJ2-7; D may be TRBD2 (5 bases). CDR3 size: 11 residues. Trimming removed 10 bases at V and 7 bases at J, with 14 bases between. The germline V gene encodes CDR1 LNHDA and CDR2 SQIVND (reference sequence). CDR3 sequence reads: CATRGVGEQYF. The CDR3 DNA sequence: TGTGCCACCCGGGGTGTCGGGGAGCAGTACTTC.

The chain combines TRBV4-1 with TRBJ2-3; D gene ambiguous. CDR1 and CDR2 (germline): MGHRA, YSYEKL. V dropped 0 bases and J dropped 0 bases, with 7 bases sitting between them. The CDR3 totals 15 residues. The CDR3 DNA reads TGCGCCAGCAGCCAAGAGATCGTTAGCACAGATACGCAGTATTTT. Its protein product is CASSQEIVSTDTQYF.

The table lists this clone with a few counts. The V and J genes are TRBV7-2 and TRBJ1-1; a possible D gene is TRBD1 (6 bases). Germline V gene lookup returns CDR1 SGHTA and CDR2 FQGNSA. V lost 4 bases, J lost 2 bases, and 11 bases lay in between. The CDR3 contains 14 residues. The CDR3 DNA is TGTGCCAGCAGCTACCAGGGGTTTAACACTGAAGCTTTCTTT. It yields the protein CASSYQGFNTEAFF. The full variable domain, completed using reference TRBV7-2 and TRBJ1-1, is GAGVSQSPSNKVTEKGKDVELRCDPISGHTALYWYRQSLGQGLEFLIYFQGNSAPDKSGLPSDRFSAERTGGSVSTLTIQRTQQEDSAVYLCASSYQGFNTEAFFGQGTRLTVV.

The V and J genes are TRBV19 and TRBJ1-5; 7 bases line up with TRBD1. The J segment lost 6 bases and the V segment lost 6 bases, leaving 5 bases of the junction unmatched. CDR3 length equals 13 residues. Germline CDR1 LNHDA, CDR2 SQIVND (reference sequence). The CDR3 coding sequence is TGTGCCAGTAGACAACAGGGGTCTCAGCCCCAGCATTTT. Encoded protein: CASRQQGSQPQHF. The whole variable domain, filled in from reference TRBV19 and TRBJ1-5, reads DGGITQSPKYLFRKEGQNVTLSCEQNLNHDAMYWYRQDPGQGLRLIYYSQIVNDFQKGDIAEGYSVSREKKESFPLTVTSAQKNPTAFYLCASRQQGSQPQHFGDGTRLSIL.

The genes are TRBV28 and TRBJ2-7; TRBD1 matches 9 bases. Germline CDR1 reads MDHEN; CDR2 reads SYDVKM. The junction had 6 bases not matched to a gene; V was cut back by 3 bases and J by 3 bases. The CDR3 is 15 residues long. CDR3 DNA: TGTGCCAGCAGTTTCCCGGGACAGGGAGACTACGAGCAGTACTTC. Translating gives CASSFPGQGDYEQYF.

This chain links TRBV12-5 with TRBJ2-4; D may match TRBD1 or TRBD2 (5 bases each). Trimming shortened V by 2 bases and J by 5 bases, and 13 bases separated the two germline ends. The CDR3 extends over 15 amino acids. Germline values: CDR1 LGHNT, CDR2 FRNRAP. Here the CDR3 reads CASGLPSRDENIQYF. In DNA, the CDR3 is TGTGCTAGTGGTTTGCCTTCCCGGGACGAAAACATTCAGTACTTC.

Concerning this clone itself: The CDR3 does not end in the conserved phenylalanine or tryptophan, so this is likely a read error. The genes are TRBV10-3 and TRBJ1-1, with D possibly being TRBD1 (6 bases). The CDR3 is made up of 15 amino acids. The germline CDR1 and CDR2 sequences are ENHRY and SYGVKD. V lost 0 bases and J lost 5, with 13 bases in between. The CDR3 is CAISESQGGGTEAFL. For the CDR3, the DNA is TGTGCCATCAGTGAGTCACAGGGAGGAGGGACTGAAGCTTTCCTT.

This rearrangement joins TRBV19 to TRBJ1-5; 9 nucleotides align to TRBD1. This CDR3 has 14 residues. V lost 4 bases, J lost 5 bases, and 3 bases stayed unmatched. CDR1 and CDR2 from the germline V gene are LNHDA and SQIVND (reference sequence). In DNA form, the CDR3 reads TGTGCCAGTAGTAAAGACAGGGGGTATCAGCCCCAGCATTTT. Protein sequence: CASSKDRGYQPQHF.

This clone was counted once. The chain recombines TRBV7-8 with TRBJ2-7; a weak D match, TRBD1 (6 bases). Between the trimmed V and J ends, which lost 5 bases and 2 bases, there was a span of 13 bases. The CDR3 loop spans 14 amino acids. The germline CDR1 and CDR2 sequences are SGHVS and FQNEAQ. In nucleotides, the CDR3 is TGTGCCAGCAGCCTACAGGGTAACCCCTACGAGCAGTACTTC. This codes for CASSLQGNPYEQYF.

The V call is TRBV5-6, the J call TRBJ2-7; D uncertain. Trimming took off 2 bases at V and 5 bases at J, with 5 bases between the two ends. Germline CDR1 SGHDT, CDR2 YYEEEE. The CDR3 is 11 residues long. CDR3 nucleotide sequence: TGTGCCAGCAGCTTTCGACACGAGCAGTACTTC. It codes for CASSFRHEQYF.